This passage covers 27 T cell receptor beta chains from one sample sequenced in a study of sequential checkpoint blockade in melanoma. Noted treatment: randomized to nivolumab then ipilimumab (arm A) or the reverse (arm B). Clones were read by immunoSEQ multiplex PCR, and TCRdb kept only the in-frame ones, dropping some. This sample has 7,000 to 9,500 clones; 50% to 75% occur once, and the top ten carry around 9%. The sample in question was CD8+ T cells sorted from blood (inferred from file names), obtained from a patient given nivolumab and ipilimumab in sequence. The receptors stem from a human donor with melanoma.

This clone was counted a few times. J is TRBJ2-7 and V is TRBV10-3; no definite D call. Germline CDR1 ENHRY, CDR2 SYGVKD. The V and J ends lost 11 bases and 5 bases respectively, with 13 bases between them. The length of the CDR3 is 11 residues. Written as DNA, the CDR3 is TGTGCCGTCGGCCGACGGGACGAGCAGTACTTC. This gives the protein CAVGRRDEQYF.

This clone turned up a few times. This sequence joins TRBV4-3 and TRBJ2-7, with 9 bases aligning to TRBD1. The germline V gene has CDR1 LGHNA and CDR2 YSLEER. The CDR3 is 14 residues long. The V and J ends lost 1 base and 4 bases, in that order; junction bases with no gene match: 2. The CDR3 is CASSQAQGAYEQYF. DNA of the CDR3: TGCGCCAGCAGCCAAGCACAGGGGGCTTACGAGCAGTACTTC.

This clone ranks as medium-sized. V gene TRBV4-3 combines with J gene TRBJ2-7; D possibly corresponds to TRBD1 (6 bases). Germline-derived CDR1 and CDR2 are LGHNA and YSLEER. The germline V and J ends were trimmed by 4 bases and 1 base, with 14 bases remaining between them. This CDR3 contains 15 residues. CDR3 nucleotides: TGCGCCAGCAGCCCTGGAGTCGGACAGTCCTACGAGCAGTACTTC. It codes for CASSPGVGQSYEQYF.

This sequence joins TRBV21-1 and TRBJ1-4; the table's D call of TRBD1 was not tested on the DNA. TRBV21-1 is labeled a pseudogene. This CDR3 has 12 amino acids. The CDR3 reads CARPDINEKLFF. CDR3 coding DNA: TGTGCCAGGCCGGACATAAATGAAAAACTGTTTTTT.

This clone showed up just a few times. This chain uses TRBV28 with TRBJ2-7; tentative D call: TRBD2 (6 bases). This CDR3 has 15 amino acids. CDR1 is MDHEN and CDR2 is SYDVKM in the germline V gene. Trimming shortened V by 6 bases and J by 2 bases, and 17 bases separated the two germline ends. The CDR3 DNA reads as TGTGCCAGCAGCCCAGGGCGGCGGGGCACCTACGAGCAGTACTTC. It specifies CASSPGRRGTYEQYF. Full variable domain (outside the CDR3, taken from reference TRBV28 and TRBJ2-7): DVKVTQSSRYLVKRTGEKVFLECVQDMDHENMFWYRQDPGLGLRLIYFSYDVKMKEKGDIPEGYSVSREKKERFSLILESASTNQTSMYLCASSPGRRGTYEQYFGPGTRLTVT.

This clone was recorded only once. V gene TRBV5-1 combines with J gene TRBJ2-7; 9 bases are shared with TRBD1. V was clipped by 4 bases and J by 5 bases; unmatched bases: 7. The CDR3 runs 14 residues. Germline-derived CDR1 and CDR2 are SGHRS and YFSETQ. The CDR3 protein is CASSTGQGIDEQYF. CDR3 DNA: TGCGCCAGCAGCACGGGACAGGGTATCGACGAGCAGTACTTC.

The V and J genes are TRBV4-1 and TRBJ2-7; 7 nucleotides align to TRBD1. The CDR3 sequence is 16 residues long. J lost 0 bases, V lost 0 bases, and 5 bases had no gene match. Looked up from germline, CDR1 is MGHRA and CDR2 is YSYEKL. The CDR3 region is CASSQEWTGGSYEQYF. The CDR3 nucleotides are TGCGCCAGCAGCCAAGAATGGACAGGCGGCTCCTACGAGCAGTACTTC.

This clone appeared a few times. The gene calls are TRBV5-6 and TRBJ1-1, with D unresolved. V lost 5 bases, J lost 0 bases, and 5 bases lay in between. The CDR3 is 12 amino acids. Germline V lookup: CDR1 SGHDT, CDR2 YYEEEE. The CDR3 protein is CASSFVNTEAFF. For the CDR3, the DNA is TGTGCCAGCAGTTTCGTGAACACTGAAGCTTTCTTT.

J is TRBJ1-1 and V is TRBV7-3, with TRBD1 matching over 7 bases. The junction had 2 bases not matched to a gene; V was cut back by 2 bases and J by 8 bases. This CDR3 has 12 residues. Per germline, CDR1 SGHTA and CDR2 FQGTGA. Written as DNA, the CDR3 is TGTGCCAGCAGCTTAGCGACAGGGGAAGCTTTCTTT. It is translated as CASSLATGEAFF.

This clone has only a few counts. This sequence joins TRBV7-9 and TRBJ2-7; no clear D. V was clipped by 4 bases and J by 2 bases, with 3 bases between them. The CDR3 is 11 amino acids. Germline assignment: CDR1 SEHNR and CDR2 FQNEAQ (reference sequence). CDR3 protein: CASSYTYEQYF. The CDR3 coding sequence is TGTGCCAGCAGCTACACCTACGAGCAGTACTTC.

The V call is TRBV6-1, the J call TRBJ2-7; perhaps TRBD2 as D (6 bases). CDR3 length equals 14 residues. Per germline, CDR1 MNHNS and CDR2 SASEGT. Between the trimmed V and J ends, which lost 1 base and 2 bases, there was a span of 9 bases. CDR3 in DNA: TGTGCCAGCAGTGAAGGGGACTGGCCCTACGAGCAGTACTTC. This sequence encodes CASSEGDWPYEQYF.

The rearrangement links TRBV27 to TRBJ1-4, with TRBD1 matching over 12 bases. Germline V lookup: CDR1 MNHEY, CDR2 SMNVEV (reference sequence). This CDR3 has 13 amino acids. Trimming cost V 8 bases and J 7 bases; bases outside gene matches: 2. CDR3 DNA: TGTGCCAGCGCGGGACAGGGGGCTGAAAAACTGTTTTTT. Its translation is CASAGQGAEKLFF.

In nucleotides, the CDR3 is TGCGCCAGCAGCCCGGAGAGCTCCTACAATGAGCAGTTCTTC. It translates to CASSPESSYNEQFF. The chain recombines TRBV5-1 with TRBJ2-1; D is uncertain. The V end was cut by 4 bases, the J end by 0 bases, with 8 bases between. The CDR3 spans 14 residues. Germline-derived CDR1 and CDR2 are SGHRS and YFSETQ.

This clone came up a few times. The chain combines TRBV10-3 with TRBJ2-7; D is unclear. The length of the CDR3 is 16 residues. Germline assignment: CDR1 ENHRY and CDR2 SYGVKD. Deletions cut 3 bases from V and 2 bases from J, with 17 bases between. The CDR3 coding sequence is TGTGCCATCAGTGAAGACCAGGCGTCATTTACCTACGAGCAGTACTTC. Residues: CAISEDQASFTYEQYF.

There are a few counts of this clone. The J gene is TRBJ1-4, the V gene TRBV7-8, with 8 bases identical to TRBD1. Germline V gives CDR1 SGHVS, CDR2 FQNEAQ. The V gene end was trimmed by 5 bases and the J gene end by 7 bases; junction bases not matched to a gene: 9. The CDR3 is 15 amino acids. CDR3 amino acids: CASSTGTGGGEKLFF. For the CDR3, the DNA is TGTGCCAGCAGCACCGGGACAGGCGGCGGTGAAAAACTGTTTTTT.

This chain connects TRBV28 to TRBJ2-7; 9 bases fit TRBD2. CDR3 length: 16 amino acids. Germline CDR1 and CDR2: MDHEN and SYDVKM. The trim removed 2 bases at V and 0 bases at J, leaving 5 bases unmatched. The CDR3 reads CASSLGPSGISYEQYF. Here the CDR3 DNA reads TGTGCCAGCAGTTTAGGGCCTAGCGGGATCTCCTACGAGCAGTACTTC.

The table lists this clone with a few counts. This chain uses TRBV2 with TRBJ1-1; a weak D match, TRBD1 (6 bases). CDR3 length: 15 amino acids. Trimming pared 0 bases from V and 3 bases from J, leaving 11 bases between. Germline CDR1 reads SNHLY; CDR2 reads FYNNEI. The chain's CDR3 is CASSEAQGKDTEAFF. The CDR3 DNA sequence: TGTGCCAGCAGTGAAGCACAGGGAAAGGACACTGAAGCTTTCTTT. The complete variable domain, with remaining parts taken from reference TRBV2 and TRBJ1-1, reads EPEVTQTPSHQVTQMGQEVILRCVPISNHLYFYWYRQILGQKVEFLVSFYNNEISEKSEIFDDQFSVERPDGSNFTLKIRSTKLEDSAMYFCASSEAQGKDTEAFFGQGTRLTVV.

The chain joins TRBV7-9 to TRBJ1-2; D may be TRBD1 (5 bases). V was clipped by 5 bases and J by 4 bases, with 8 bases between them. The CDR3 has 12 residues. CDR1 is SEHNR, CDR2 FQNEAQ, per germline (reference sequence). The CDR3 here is CASSRTGYGYTF. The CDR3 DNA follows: TGTGCCAGCAGCCGTACAGGCTATGGCTACACCTTC.

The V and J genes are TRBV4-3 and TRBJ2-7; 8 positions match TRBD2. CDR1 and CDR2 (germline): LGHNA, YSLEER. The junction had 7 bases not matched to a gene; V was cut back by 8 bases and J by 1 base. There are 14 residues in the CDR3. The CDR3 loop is CASSRGGRSYEQYF. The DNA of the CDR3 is TGCGCCAGCTCTCGGGGCGGGAGGTCCTACGAGCAGTACTTC.

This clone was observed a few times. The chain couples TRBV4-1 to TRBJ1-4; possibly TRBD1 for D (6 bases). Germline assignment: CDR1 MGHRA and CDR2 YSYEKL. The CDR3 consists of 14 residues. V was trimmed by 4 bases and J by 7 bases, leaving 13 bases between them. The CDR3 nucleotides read TGCGCCAGCAGCCTAATCAGGGGTGCTGAAAAACTGTTTTTT. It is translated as CASSLIRGAEKLFF.

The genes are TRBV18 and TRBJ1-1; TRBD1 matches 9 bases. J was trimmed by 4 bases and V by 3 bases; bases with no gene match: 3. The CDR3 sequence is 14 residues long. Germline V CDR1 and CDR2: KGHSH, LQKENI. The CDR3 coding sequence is TGTGCCAGCTCACCCAGACAGGGGGTCACTGAAGCTTTCTTT. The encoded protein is CASSPRQGVTEAFF. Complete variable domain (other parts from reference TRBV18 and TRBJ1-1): NAGVMQNPRHLVRRRGQEARLRCSPMKGHSHVYWYRQLPEEGLKFMVYLQKENIIDESGMPKERFSAEFPKEGPSILRIQQVVRGDSAAYFCASSPRQGVTEAFFGQGTRLTVV.

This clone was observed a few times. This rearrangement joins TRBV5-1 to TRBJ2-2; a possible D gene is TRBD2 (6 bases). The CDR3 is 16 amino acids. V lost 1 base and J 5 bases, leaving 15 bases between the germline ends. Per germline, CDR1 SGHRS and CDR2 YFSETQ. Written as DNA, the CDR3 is TGCGCCAGCAGCTTGTATCTCACCGGAGGGACCGGGGAGCTGTTTTTT. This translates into CASSLYLTGGTGELFF.

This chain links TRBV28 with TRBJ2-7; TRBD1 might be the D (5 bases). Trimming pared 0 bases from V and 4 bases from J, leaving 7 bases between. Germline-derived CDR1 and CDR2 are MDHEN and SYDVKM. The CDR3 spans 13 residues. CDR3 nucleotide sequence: TGTGCCAGCAGTTTATGGCAGGGATACGAGCAGTACTTC. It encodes CASSLWQGYEQYF.

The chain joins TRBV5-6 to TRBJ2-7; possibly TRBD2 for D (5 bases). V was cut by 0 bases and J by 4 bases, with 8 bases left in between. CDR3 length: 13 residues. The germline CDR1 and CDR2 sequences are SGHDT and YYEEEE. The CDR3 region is CASSLGGVYEQYF. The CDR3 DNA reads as TGTGCCAGCAGCTTGGGGGGAGTATACGAGCAGTACTTC.

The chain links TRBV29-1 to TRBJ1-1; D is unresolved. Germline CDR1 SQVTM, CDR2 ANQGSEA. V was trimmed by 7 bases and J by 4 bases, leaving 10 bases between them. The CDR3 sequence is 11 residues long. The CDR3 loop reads CSARSGTEAFF. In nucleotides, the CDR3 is TGCAGCGCCCGGTCCGGCACTGAAGCTTTCTTT.

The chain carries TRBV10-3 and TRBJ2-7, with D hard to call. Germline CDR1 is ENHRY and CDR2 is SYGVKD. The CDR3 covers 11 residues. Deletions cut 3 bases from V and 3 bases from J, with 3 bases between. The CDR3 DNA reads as TGTGCCATCAGTGAATACTACGAGCAGTACTTC. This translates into CAISEYYEQYF.

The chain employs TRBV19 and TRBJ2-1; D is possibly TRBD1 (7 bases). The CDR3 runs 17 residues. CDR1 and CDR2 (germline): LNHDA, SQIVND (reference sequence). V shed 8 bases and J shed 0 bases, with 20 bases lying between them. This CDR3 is CASPGTPGGSSYNEQFF. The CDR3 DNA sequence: TGTGCCAGTCCCGGGACACCAGGGGGGAGCTCCTACAATGAGCAGTTCTTC.